Listed below are T cell receptor beta chains from one sample, sequenced in a study of blood T cell repertoires in COVID-19. Sequenced by immunoSEQ multiplex PCR; TCRdb stores in-frame clones only, minus some. The sample lists 270,000 or so clones, approximately 83% occurring once. Sequencing input: peripheral blood. These receptors all stem from a woman in her forties or fifties who had recovered from COVID-19. The CDR3 runs from the conserved cysteine through the conserved F or W. The D gene is left open where the match is weak. Not every row has a clone size; where given, it reads once, few, many or a size class.

TRBJ2-2,TRBV6-4,TRBD2,NA,CASSPGLPKTGELFF,TGTGCCAGCAGTCCGGGACTACCTAAAACCGGGGAGCTGTTTTTT
TRBJ1-5,TRBV3-1/TRBV3-2,TRBD1,once,CASSQHPDRVGYRQPQHF,TGTGCCAGCAGCCAACACCCGGACAGGGTCGGATACAGGCAGCCCCAGCATTTT
TRBJ2-3,TRBV6-2/TRBV6-3,NA,NA,CASSYSTGITDTQYF,TGTGCCAGCAGTTACTCGACGGGGATCACAGATACGCAGTATTTT
TRBJ2-2,TRBV9,TRBD2,NA,CASSPPTGGGGELFF,TGTGCCAGCAGCCCCCCAACGGGGGGGGGCGGGGAGCTGTTTTTT
TRBJ1-2,TRBV10-3,NA,NA,CAISAQQANYGYTF,TGTGCCATCAGTGCCCAACAGGCCAACTATGGCTACACCTTC
TRBJ1-1,TRBV6-5,NA,NA,CASSYSINRNTEAFF,TGTGCCAGCAGTTACTCGATCAATAGGAACACTGAAGCTTTCTTT
TRBJ2-7,TRBV7-9,NA,NA,CASTSQGAGYEQYF,TGTGCCAGCACATCCCAAGGGGCCGGGTACGAGCAGTACTTC
TRBJ1-1,TRBV19,NA,few,CASRHTMDTEAFF,TGTGCCAGTAGACACACGATGGACACTGAAGCTTTCTTT
TRBJ2-3,TRBV6-1,NA,NA,CASSVPRGSDTQYF,TGTGCCAGCAGTGTTCCTCGAGGGTCAGATACGCAGTATTTT
TRBJ2-3,TRBV27,NA,NA,CASSLNRDTQYF,TGTGCCAGCAGTTTAAACAGAGATACGCAGTATTTT
TRBJ2-3,TRBV24-1,NA,NA,CATGGDADTQYF,TGTGCCACGGGCGGGGATGCAGATACGCAGTATTTT
TRBJ1-2,TRBV30,NA,NA,CAWETQTDGYGYTF,TGTGCCTGGGAAACACAGACCGATGGCTATGGCTACACCTTC
TRBJ2-2,TRBV7-6,NA,NA,CASSVGNAITGELFF,TGTGCCAGCAGTGTCGGGAATGCGATCACCGGGGAGCTGTTTTTT
TRBJ1-2,TRBV6-5,TRBD1,NA,CASSYSGTGADGYTF,TGTGCCAGCAGTTACTCGGGGACAGGGGCGGATGGCTACACCTTC
TRBJ2-7,TRBV7-9,NA,NA,CASSATPSYEQYF,TGTGCCAGCAGCGCGACACCATCCTACGAGCAGTACTTC
TRBJ2-5,TRBV27,NA,NA,CASSRPQETQYF,TGTGCCAGCAGTCGTCCTCAAGAGACCCAGTACTTC
TRBJ2-6,TRBV28,NA,NA,CASSPPAGSGANVLTF,TGTGCCAGCAGTCCCCCCGCGGGCTCTGGGGCCAACGTCCTGACTTTC
TRBJ2-7,TRBV28,TRBD1,NA,CASRWWDRGQDEQYF,TGTGCCAGCAGATGGTGGGACAGGGGGCAGGACGAGCAGTACTTC
TRBJ2-3,TRBV5-1,TRBD2,NA,CASSLTSGGPDTQYF,TGCGCCAGCAGCCTCACTAGCGGGGGGCCGGATACGCAGTATTTT
TRBJ2-5,TRBV6-5,NA,NA,CASSYSNSQETQYF,TGTGCCAGCAGTTACTCGAACAGTCAAGAGACCCAGTACTTC